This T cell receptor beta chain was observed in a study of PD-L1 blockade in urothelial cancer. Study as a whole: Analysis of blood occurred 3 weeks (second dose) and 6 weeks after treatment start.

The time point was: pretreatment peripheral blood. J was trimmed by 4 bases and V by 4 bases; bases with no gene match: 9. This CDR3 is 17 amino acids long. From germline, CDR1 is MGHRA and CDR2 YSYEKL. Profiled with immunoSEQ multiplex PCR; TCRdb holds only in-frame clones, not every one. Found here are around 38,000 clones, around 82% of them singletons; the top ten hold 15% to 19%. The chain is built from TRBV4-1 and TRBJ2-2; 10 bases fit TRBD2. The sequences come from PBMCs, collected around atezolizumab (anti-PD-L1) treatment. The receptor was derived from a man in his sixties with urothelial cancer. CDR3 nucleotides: TGCGCCAGCAGCCGGATCCCTCTAGCGGGAGTCACCGGGGAGCTGTTTTTT. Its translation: CASSRIPLAGVTGELFF.